The 27 T cell receptor beta chains listed next were all sequenced from one sample in a study of blood T cell repertoires in COVID-19. Clones were read by immunoSEQ multiplex PCR, and TCRdb kept only the in-frame ones, dropping some. Of roughly 290,000 clones in the sample, about 89% are singletons; the top ten hold about 0.8%. Material for sequencing was peripheral blood. The receptors come from a man aged 25-45 years with acute or convalescent COVID-19.

This clone was seen a single time. The J gene is TRBJ2-2, the V gene TRBV29-1, with TRBD2 as a possible D gene (6 bases). CDR1 and CDR2 from the germline V gene are SQVTM and ANQGSEA. V dropped 7 bases and J dropped 2 bases, with 14 bases sitting between them. The CDR3 length is 14 residues. As DNA, the CDR3 is TGCAGCGGTGGGAGCGGGCGTAACACCGGGGAGCTGTTTTTT. This sequence encodes CSGGSGRNTGELFF.

The chain is built from TRBV27 and TRBJ1-2, with TRBD1 matching over 8 bases. Trimming at V came to 3 bases and at J to 7 bases, leaving 10 bases not matched to a gene. Germline CDR1 and CDR2: MNHEY and SMNVEV (reference sequence). The CDR3 is 15 amino acids. CDR3 in DNA: TGTGCCAGCAGTTTTACCCAGCGAACAGGGGGTGGCTACACCTTC. Translated: CASSFTQRTGGGYTF.

This clone was seen only a few times. The V gene is TRBV7-3, the J gene TRBJ2-7; 10 bases line up with TRBD2. The trim removed 5 bases at V and 0 bases at J, leaving 4 bases unmatched. From germline, CDR1 is SGHTA and CDR2 FQGTGA. This CDR3 is built from 15 residues. The CDR3 DNA reads as TGTGCCAGCAGCATGACTAGCGGGCGCTCCTACGAGCAGTACTTC. Translation: CASSMTSGRSYEQYF.

This clone appeared once. The V call is TRBV18, the J call TRBJ2-7; 10 nucleotides line up with TRBD1. Germline CDR1 and CDR2: KGHSH and LQKENI. The junction had 6 bases not matched to a gene; V was cut back by 3 bases and J by 7 bases. The CDR3 is made up of 14 amino acids. The CDR3 DNA sequence: TGTGCCAGCTCACCCGGGACAGGGGCAGGTGAGCAGTACTTC. Translating gives CASSPGTGAGEQYF.

This rearrangement joins TRBV10-3 to TRBJ1-4; perhaps TRBD1 as D (5 bases). The ends were cut back, 0 bases at V and 0 bases at J, with 11 bases in the middle. Germline V gene data show CDR1 as ENHRY and CDR2 as SYGVKD. This CDR3 spans 17 amino acids. CDR3 region: CAISESSRAATNEKLFF. The CDR3 DNA reads as TGTGCCATCAGTGAGTCTTCCAGGGCCGCAACTAATGAAAAACTGTTTTTT.

The V gene is TRBV9, the J gene TRBJ1-2; TRBD1 aligns across 8 bases. This CDR3 comprises 14 residues. The trim removed 3 bases at V and 4 bases at J, leaving 5 bases unmatched. In germline, CDR1 is SGDLS, CDR2 YYNGEE. CDR3 region: CASSAGTGLYGYTF. The CDR3 DNA is TGTGCCAGCAGCGCGGGGACAGGCCTCTATGGCTACACCTTC.

This clone was found once. V is TRBV3-1 (or the pseudogene TRBV3-2) and J is TRBJ1-1; no clear D. Trimming shortened V by 4 bases and J by 7 bases, and 7 bases separated the two germline ends. The CDR3 is made up of 11 amino acids. Germline CDR1 is LGHDT and CDR2 is YNNKEL (reference sequence). DNA for the CDR3: TGTGCCAGCAGCCTAGGAGATGAAGCTTTCTTT. The encoded protein is CASSLGDEAFF.

On this clone: The junction departs from germline at one end; a sequencing error may be responsible. The chain combines TRBV28 with TRBJ2-7, with D maybe TRBD2 (5 bases). CDR3 size: 12 residues. The V gene's germline CDR1 is MDHEN and CDR2 SYDVKM. Here the CDR3 reads CASSLFIGVQCF. The CDR3 DNA is TGTGCCAGCAGTTTATTTATCGGGGTCCAATGCTTC.

This sequence joins TRBV4-1 and TRBJ2-3; maybe TRBD2 (6 bases). The germline gives CDR1 MGHRA, CDR2 YSYEKL. The V and J ends lost 3 bases and 5 bases respectively, with 6 bases between them. The CDR3 covers 12 residues. The CDR3 spells CASSQGGDTQYF. The CDR3 DNA reads as TGCGCCAGCAGCCAGGGGGGAGATACGCAGTATTTT.

The chain uses TRBV4-1 and TRBJ1-2; TRBD1 matches 10 bases. The CDR3 has 18 residues. CDR1 is MGHRA and CDR2 is YSYEKL in the germline V gene. Unmatched junction bases numbered 9, after V lost 1 base and J lost 1 base. The CDR3 DNA is TGCGCCAGCAGCCAAGTTCGGGACAGGGGAGCCCATAACTATGGCTACACCTTC. Its protein product is CASSQVRDRGAHNYGYTF.

The chain links TRBV10-3 to TRBJ1-2; TRBD1 matches at 7 bases. The CDR3 covers 13 residues. Germline CDR1 is ENHRY and CDR2 is SYGVKD. J lost 2 bases, V lost 10 bases, and 7 bases had no gene match. The CDR3: CATNRGPNYGYTF. CDR3 coding DNA: TGTGCCACAAACAGGGGCCCAAACTATGGCTACACCTTC.

This chain connects TRBV5-1 to TRBJ1-5; 7 nucleotides line up with TRBD1. Trimming at V came to 0 bases and at J to 4 bases, leaving 4 bases not matched to a gene. There are 15 residues in the CDR3. Germline CDR1 reads SGHRS; CDR2 reads YFSETQ. The CDR3 spells CASSLGGTANQPQHF. In DNA, the CDR3 is TGCGCCAGCAGCTTGGGAGGGACAGCTAATCAGCCCCAGCATTTT.

The rearrangement joins TRBV6-5 to TRBJ1-3, with D uncertain. The germline V and J ends were trimmed by 7 bases and 0 bases, with 10 bases remaining between them. Germline V lookup: CDR1 MNHEY, CDR2 SVGAGI. The CDR3 has 14 amino acids. The DNA of the CDR3 is TGTGCCAGCATTAAGGGAGGCTCTGGAAACACCATATATTTT. Amino acid sequence: CASIKGGSGNTIYF.

The chain has TRBV28 and TRBJ1-1; D is unresolved. The CDR3 extends over 12 amino acids. The V end lost 7 bases, the J end lost 0 bases, and 6 bases lay between the germline ends. From germline, CDR1 is MDHEN and CDR2 SYDVKM. The CDR3 sequence: CASKGVNTEAFF. The CDR3 coding sequence is TGTGCCAGCAAGGGAGTGAACACTGAAGCTTTCTTT. Complete variable domain (other parts from reference TRBV28 and TRBJ1-1): DVKVTQSSRYLVKRTGEKVFLECVQDMDHENMFWYRQDPGLGLRLIYFSYDVKMKEKGDIPEGYSVSREKKERFSLILESASTNQTSMYLCASKGVNTEAFFGQGTRLTVV.

The V gene is TRBV11-2, the J gene TRBJ1-1; no definite D call. Per the germline V gene, CDR1 is SGHAT and CDR2 is FQNNGV. Trimming removed 1 base at V and 3 bases at J, with 3 bases between. The CDR3 has 12 amino acids. The CDR3 coding sequence is TGTGCCAGCAGCTTAGCCTACACTGAAGCTTTCTTT. Its translation: CASSLAYTEAFF.

The V call is TRBV4-1, the J call TRBJ2-1; tentatively, D is TRBD2 (6 bases). CDR3 length: 16 residues. Germline assignment: CDR1 MGHRA and CDR2 YSYEKL. V was shortened by 0 bases and J by 7 bases, with 16 bases between the two germline ends. The CDR3 loop is CASSQDRRGRGNEQFF. The DNA of the CDR3 is TGCGCCAGCAGCCAAGATAGGCGGGGTCGGGGGAATGAGCAGTTCTTC.

V is TRBV5-1 and J is TRBJ2-3; TRBD2 agrees at 7 bases. The CDR3 spans 15 residues. Germline V gene data show CDR1 as SGHRS and CDR2 as YFSETQ. V lost 2 bases, J lost 6 bases, and 9 bases stayed unmatched. CDR3 DNA: TGCGCCAGCAGCTTTTCCGGGACTACGGGGGATACGCAGTATTTT. Its protein is CASSFSGTTGDTQYF.

This rearrangement joins TRBV30 to TRBJ2-2, with D uncertain. The length of the CDR3 is 12 residues. Germline CDR1 reads GTSNPN; CDR2 reads SVGIG (reference sequence). V lost 3 bases and J lost 3, with 5 bases in between. CDR3 sequence: CAWRPDTGELFF. Written as DNA, the CDR3 is TGTGCCTGGAGGCCAGACACCGGGGAGCTGTTTTTT. The full variable domain, its missing parts supplied by reference TRBV30 and TRBJ2-2, is SQTIHQWPATLVQPVGSPLSLECTVEGTSNPNLYWYRQAAGRGLQLLFYSVGIGQISSEVPQNLSASRPQDRQFILSSKKLLLSDSGFYLCAWRPDTGELFFGEGSRLTVL.

This chain uses TRBV5-6 with TRBJ2-3; 9 nucleotides line up with TRBD2. CDR1 and CDR2 (germline): SGHDT, YYEEEE. V trimming: 4 bases; J trimming: 3 bases; junction bases outside the gene matches: 18. The CDR3 contains 19 residues. The CDR3 DNA follows: TGTGCCAGCAGCCCCTGGGGGCGGGGGGGCGATTGGGGGACAGATACGCAGTATTTT. Protein sequence: CASSPWGRGGDWGTDTQYF.

The gene calls are TRBV10-3 and TRBJ1-1; maybe TRBD1 (6 bases). This CDR3 region has 14 residues. Trimming shortened V by 8 bases and J by 2 bases, and 15 bases separated the two germline ends. The germline CDR1 and CDR2 sequences are ENHRY and SYGVKD. CDR3 region: CAIGGGRDNTEAFF. DNA of the CDR3: TGTGCCATCGGGGGGGGCAGGGACAACACTGAAGCTTTCTTT.

The V and J genes are TRBV2 and TRBJ1-6, with TRBD1 matching over 10 bases. Trimming took 7 bases from V and 10 from J; bases not matched to a gene: 7. This CDR3 is built from 14 residues. Per the germline V gene, CDR1 is SNHLY and CDR2 is FYNNEI. The CDR3 region has the DNA TGTGCCAGCATCCGACAGGGGGCGGGATCACCCCTCCACTTT. Protein: CASIRQGAGSPLHF.

The rearrangement links TRBV1 to TRBJ2-7; the table's D call TRBD2 went unverified against the DNA. TRBV1 is deemed a pseudogene. The CDR3 length is 17 residues. Written as DNA, the CDR3 is TGCACCAGCAGCCATTCGACGAGGACTAGCGGGTTCTACGAGCAGTACTTC. Translating it yields CTSSHSTRTSGFYEQYF.

V gene TRBV5-6 combines with J gene TRBJ2-5; D is uncertain. Germline assignment: CDR1 SGHDT and CDR2 YYEEEE. This CDR3 contains 14 residues. V gave up 0 bases and J gave up 0 bases, with 6 bases separating them. In nucleotides, the CDR3 is TGTGCCAGCAGCTTGGTTGGGCACCAAGAGACCCAGTACTTC. Translation gives CASSLVGHQETQYF.

The genes are TRBV11-3 and TRBJ1-1; the D gene is possibly TRBD1 (5 bases). This CDR3 spans 13 amino acids. V was cut by 5 bases and J by 5 bases, with 12 bases left in between. The germline gives CDR1 SGHNT, CDR2 YENEEA. Here the CDR3 DNA reads TGTGCCAGCAGCACGGGGGGGACTACTGAAGCTTTCTTT. It codes for CASSTGGTTEAFF.

The chain employs TRBV18 and TRBJ1-2, with D possibly TRBD1 on 6 matching bases. Trimming removed 5 bases from V and 1 base from J, with 11 bases in between. The CDR3 sequence is 14 residues long. Per germline, CDR1 KGHSH and CDR2 LQKENI. The CDR3 sequence: CASSINRDNYGYTF. DNA of the CDR3: TGTGCCAGCTCAATTAACAGGGATAACTATGGCTACACCTTC.

Of note for this clone: The same CDR3 is also encoded by other DNA sequences in this sample. The gene calls are TRBV5-1 and TRBJ2-1; D is possibly TRBD2 (5 bases). The ends were cut back, 4 bases at V and 7 bases at J, with 15 bases in the middle. Germline-derived CDR1 and CDR2 are SGHRS and YFSETQ. The CDR3 length is 14 residues. The CDR3 DNA follows: TGCGCCAGCAGCCCATTCCTGTCGGGGAATGAGCAGTTCTTC. Its translation is CASSPFLSGNEQFF.

This chain uses TRBV6-5 with TRBJ2-5, with 7 bases identical to TRBD1. The V segment lost 0 bases and the J segment 4 bases; nucleotides outside the gene matches: 5. The CDR3 contains 15 residues. CDR1 is MNHEY, CDR2 SVGAGI, per germline. The CDR3 DNA follows: TGTGCCAGCAGTTACTCTCTAGGGGGCGGAGAGACCCAGTACTTC. Translated, it gives CASSYSLGGGETQYF.